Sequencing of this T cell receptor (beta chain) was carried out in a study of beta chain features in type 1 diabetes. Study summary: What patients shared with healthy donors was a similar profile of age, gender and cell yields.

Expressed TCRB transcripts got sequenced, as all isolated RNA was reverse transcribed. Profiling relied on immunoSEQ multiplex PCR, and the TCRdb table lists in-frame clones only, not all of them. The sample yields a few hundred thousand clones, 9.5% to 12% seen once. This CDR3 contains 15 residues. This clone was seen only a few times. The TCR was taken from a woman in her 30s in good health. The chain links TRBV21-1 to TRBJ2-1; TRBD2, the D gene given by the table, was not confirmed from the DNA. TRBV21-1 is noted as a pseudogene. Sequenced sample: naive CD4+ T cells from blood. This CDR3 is CASSPQTSGYNEQFF. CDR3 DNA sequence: TGTGCCAGCAGTCCCCAGACTAGCGGGTACAATGAGCAGTTCTTC.